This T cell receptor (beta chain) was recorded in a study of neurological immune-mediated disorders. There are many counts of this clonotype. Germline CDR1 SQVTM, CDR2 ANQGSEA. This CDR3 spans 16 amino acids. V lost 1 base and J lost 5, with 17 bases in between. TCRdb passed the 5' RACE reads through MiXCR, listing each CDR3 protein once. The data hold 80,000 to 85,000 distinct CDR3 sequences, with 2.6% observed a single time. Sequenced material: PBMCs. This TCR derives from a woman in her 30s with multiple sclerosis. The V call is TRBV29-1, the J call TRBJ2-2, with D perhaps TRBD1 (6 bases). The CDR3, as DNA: TGCAGCGTTGAAGCGGCCGACAGGACGGGAACCGGGGAGCTGTTTTTT. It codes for CSVEAADRTGTGELFF.